The table lists the clone carrying this T cell receptor beta chain with many counts. As yet, its antigen is unknown. The source material, RNA transcripts, was used to amplify TCR beta CDR3 regions. RT-PCR in the first round (using the HTBI primer set) targeted the TCR CDR3. TCRdb itself ran the multiplex PCR reads through MiXCR, one entry per CDR3 protein. Of about 37,000 distinct CDR3 sequences in the sample, about 47% are singletons; the top ten hold 15% to 20%. These data originate in a study of T cells in Graves' hyperthyroidism and ophthalmopathy. The overall study: Peripheral blood specimens were obtained at initial diagnosis, prior to any treatment. Study findings and constraints: Blood samples included most of the expanded thyroid clonotypes exceeding 0.001.

The germline CDR1 and CDR2 sequences are LGHNT and FRNRAP. This CDR3 is built from 17 residues. J lost 4 bases, V lost 0 bases, and 10 bases had no gene match. Disease lasting under 3 months, a NOSPECS grade of at least 4, and a Clinical Activity Score of at least 3 were features of the ophthalmopathy patients. In making diagnoses, clinical symptoms, serum thyroxine and TRAb, thyroid ultrasound and orbital computed tomography were all used. The sample comprised blood. The chain links TRBV12-5 to TRBJ2-3; 7 nucleotides match TRBD1. This TCR was recovered from a man in his forties with Graves' ophthalmopathy. The CDR3 protein is CASGLVGDRDRADTQYF. CDR3 coding DNA: TGTGCTAGTGGTTTGGTAGGTGACAGGGATCGCGCAGATACGCAGTATTTT.